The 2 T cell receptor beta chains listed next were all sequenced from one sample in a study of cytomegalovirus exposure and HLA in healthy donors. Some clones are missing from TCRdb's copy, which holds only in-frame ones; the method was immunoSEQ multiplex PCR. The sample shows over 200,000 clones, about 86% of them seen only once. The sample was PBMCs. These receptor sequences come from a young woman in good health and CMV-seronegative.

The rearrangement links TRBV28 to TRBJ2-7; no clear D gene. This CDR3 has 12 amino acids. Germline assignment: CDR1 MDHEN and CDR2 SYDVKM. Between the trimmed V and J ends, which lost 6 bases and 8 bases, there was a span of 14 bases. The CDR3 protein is CASSSDTYQQYF. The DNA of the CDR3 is TGTGCCAGCAGCTCTGACACCTATCAGCAGTACTTC.

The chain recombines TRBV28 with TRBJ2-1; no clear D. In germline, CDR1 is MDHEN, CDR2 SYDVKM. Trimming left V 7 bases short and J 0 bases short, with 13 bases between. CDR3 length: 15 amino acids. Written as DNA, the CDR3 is TGTGCCAGCAAGAGGCGGTCAAGCTCCTACAATGAGCAGTTCTTC. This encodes CASKRRSSSYNEQFF. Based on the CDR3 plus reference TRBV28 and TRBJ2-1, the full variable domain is DVKVTQSSRYLVKRTGEKVFLECVQDMDHENMFWYRQDPGLGLRLIYFSYDVKMKEKGDIPEGYSVSREKKERFSLILESASTNQTSMYLCASKRRSSSYNEQFFGPGTRLTVL.